The 2 T cell receptor beta chains listed next were all sequenced from one sample in a study of blood T cell repertoires in COVID-19. TCRdb's table, derived via immunoSEQ multiplex PCR, lists solely in-frame clones and lacks some. The table shows almost 80,000 clones, with 75% to 95% occurring only once. The specimen was peripheral blood. These receptors came from a woman of 80 years or more with acute or convalescent COVID-19.

This chain joins TRBV7-9 and TRBJ1-5; TRBD1 matches 10 bases. CDR3 length: 14 amino acids. In germline, CDR1 is SEHNR, CDR2 FQNEAQ (reference sequence). V lost 5 bases and J lost 5; bases outside the gene matches: 3. Here the CDR3 DNA reads TGTGCCAGCAGCCCCGGGACAGGGGATCAGCCCCAGCATTTT. Amino acids: CASSPGTGDQPQHF.

The chain recombines TRBV2 with TRBJ2-7, with 8 bases aligning to TRBD1. V lost 2 bases and J lost 0; bases outside the gene matches: 3. CDR1 and CDR2 (germline): SNHLY, FYNNEI. This CDR3 is 15 amino acids long. CDR3 in DNA: TGTGCCAGCAGTGAAAGACAGGGGCGCTCCTACGAGCAGTACTTC. Protein sequence: CASSERQGRSYEQYF. Using reference TRBV2 and TRBJ2-7 for the parts outside the CDR3, the full variable domain is EPEVTQTPSHQVTQMGQEVILRCVPISNHLYFYWYRQILGQKVEFLVSFYNNEISEKSEIFDDQFSVERPDGSNFTLKIRSTKLEDSAMYFCASSERQGRSYEQYFGPGTRLTVT.